Here is one TCR beta chain with its context. Its antigen remains unidentified. Per-base qualities were not stored, and no clone one base away is much larger. This sample was taken from a study of blood T cell repertoires in COVID-19 (dated by TCRdb to 2018 to 2020). Study-wide context: Collaborator samples came from the United States, Italy and Spain and covered acute and convalescent phases of COVID-19. The prospective study material was composed of cDNA or gDNA derived from T cells, B-cell-depleted T cells, or PBMCs. Deeply sampled blood TCRbeta repertoires from subjects exposed to, actively infected with, or recovered from COVID-19 were included in the dataset. The repertoires were released in a freely available public database meant as a resource for research on the immune response to SARS-CoV-2. Samples were obtained from the ongoing ImmuneRACE study (first 160 participants) and from 1,200 or so subjects provided by 6 global collaborators. A de-identified subject ID, COVID-19 status, age in years and sex were almost always included in the sample metadata. Where available, HLA class I and class II types were taken from metadata supplied by the sample provider and were not determined by assay-based typing.

From its cysteine to its phenylalanine, the CDR3 spans 14 amino acids. Kept here is only the CDR3 DNA, which spans 42 bases and is read in frame from base 1. Germline trimming amounts to 8 bases on V and 2 bases on J, with 9 as the count of junction bases outside the gene matches. Per the germline V gene (reference sequence), GTSNPN is the CDR1 and SVGIG is the CDR2. Findings and caveats that apply to the study as a whole: Clinical and demographic metadata were provided uncurated, with the amount varying by source and participant.

At one collaborating source in Seattle, patients were enrolled during active infection and were followed longitudinally through the course of disease. Each collaborating institution followed its own protocols to collect whole blood in K2EDTA tubes. For TCRbeta analysis, collaborators shipped samples as frozen whole blood, isolated PBMCs, or DNA extracted from either of those sample types. The immunoSEQ Assay, a bias-controlled multiplex PCR, was used to amplify TCRbeta CDR3 regions from genomic DNA. Regarding the original processing steps: The number of nucleated cells in each sample was estimated from the amplification of reference gene primers within the assay. Sequence reads were collapsed and filtered to measure the absolute abundance of every unique TCRbeta CDR3 rearrangement. For each sample, productive Simpson clonality was calculated by taking the square root of Simpson's diversity index across productive rearrangements. Held by TCRdb, this immuneACCESS table contains in-frame sequences only and omits some clones. Under half of the omission traces to an unresolved V gene where checked; the cause of the rest is unknown. The DNA gave D and trimming, while V, J and clone size come from that table. The sample has about 200,000 clones on record, approximately 90% of them singletons. The ten top clones hold about 0.8% of the sample.

The specimen was peripheral blood. This TCR was sampled from a man in his 60s with COVID-19, enrolled during active disease. The chain was built from TRBV30 and TRBJ2-1, and 7 junctional nucleotides match TRBD1. The CDR3 reads as follows: CAVPRQGTYNEQFF. The sequenced DNA: TGTGCCGTGCCTCGACAGGGAACCTACAATGAGCAGTTCTTC.